This record looks at one T cell receptor (beta chain) sequence and its context. There is no known antigen for this receptor. The record has no base qualities; no much larger clone is one base away. Synthesis of TCR cDNA relied on 5'RACE template switching, a step that introduced a universal primer site along with unique molecular identifiers. cDNA synthesis was primed from both the TCR alpha and TCR beta constant segments. Library amplification involved two PCR steps, and the second step added sample barcodes and sequencing adapters. Sequencing of libraries was done on Illumina HiSeq 2500 (2x100 bp) or NovaSeq (2x150 bp). For the original study's pipeline: MIGEC handled demultiplexing of reads and collapsing into UMI consensus sequences, while MiXCR performed V(D)J alignment. Vaccine-responding clonotypes were defined with edgeR using replicate PBMC samples, requiring FDR below 0.01 and a log2 fold change above 5 up to day 15. CD4 or CD8 identity was assigned to each bulk clonotype according to whether the clonotype was present at higher abundance in the sequenced CD4 repertoire or the sequenced CD8 repertoire. TCRdb reanalyzed the raw reads on its own, using fastp at Q25 for trimming and MiXCR for clone calling, and kept in-frame beta chains. Rows matching on CDR3 protein sequence are summarized as one entry with the most common DNA and genes. These V and J calls derive from TCRdb rather than the authors' analysis. The sample records about 630,000 distinct CDR3 sequences, roughly an eighth of which are singletons. The ten biggest clones cover approximately 15% of the sample.

This record comes from a study of T cells after yellow fever vaccination (dated by TCRdb to the late 2010s). Looking at the study overall: The SMART-Seq v4 Ultra Low Input RNA kit was used to prepare libraries from fractions with low cell numbers. Bulk TCR alpha and beta repertoires were sequenced longitudinally to track T-cell clones before and after primary and booster YFV17D yellow fever vaccination. Bulk PBMC replicates and cell subsets were isolated from blood drawn at multiple timepoints before and after both primary and secondary immunization. The cohort comprised two healthy male donors, one aged 18 to 30 and one aged 30 to 40 years.

The germline V gene specifies SGHRS as CDR1 and YFSETQ as CDR2. The CDR3 contains 15 residues, cysteine and phenylalanine counted. Only the CDR3 DNA is retained, 45 bases long and in frame from the first base. V was cut back by 4 bases and J by 5 bases, leaving a gap of 18 bases between them. According to the study, the label for this sample's treatment or condition signals: live attenuated yellow fever vaccine strain. At every blood-draw timepoint, two biological replicates of bulk PBMCs were collected. PBMCs were isolated from peripheral blood using a standard Ficoll-Paque protocol. TriZol was used to extract RNA from bulk PBMCs, CD4 and CD8 fractions, and dextramer-positive and dextramer-negative fractions. The full study reports these points: After the booster, most clones that had expanded after primary vaccination were detected again (around 96% of CD4 and about 88% of CD8), suggesting broad maintenance of memory. A small share of clonotypes was detected in both CD4 and CD8 compartments, with the overlap likely arising from convergent recombination. The secondary T-cell response was found to be weaker but faster than the primary response, with a peak reached on day 5 rather than on day 15. Because the study included only two donors, the extent to which the findings can be generalized is limited. Computational filtering was required because FACS-sorted repertoires could contain abundant contaminating clonotypes from the bulk population.

The rearrangement combines TRBV5-1 with TRBJ2-5; the D gene identity is not certain. This TCR was recovered from a man in his thirties or forties who received the YFV17D yellow fever vaccine. Specimen: PBMCs, collected on the day of the yellow fever booster vaccination. The CDR3 protein is CASSANSGAPETQYF. The bases read TGCGCCAGCAGCGCAAACTCCGGAGCCCCCGAGACCCAGTACTTC.